A single sample is the source of the 28 T cell receptor beta chains below, sequenced in a study of cytomegalovirus exposure and HLA in healthy donors. The PCR used 60 Vbeta and 13 Jbeta primers. TCRdb keeps only in-frame clones here, not all; method: immunoSEQ multiplex PCR. The sample contains under 150,000 clones, around a tenth of which appear only once. The sample comprised PBMCs. The receptors shown here come from a male donor in good health and CMV-seronegative.

This clone was observed a handful of times. The chain uses TRBV5-1 and TRBJ1-6; 8 positions match TRBD1. Germline V lookup: CDR1 SGHRS, CDR2 YFSETQ. With 4 bases clipped from V and 10 bases from J, the junction kept 10 bases outside the gene matches. The CDR3 is made up of 15 amino acids. CDR3 residues: CASSPWTGSESPLHF. The CDR3 nucleotides read TGCGCCAGCAGCCCTTGGACAGGGTCGGAATCACCCCTCCACTTT.

This sequence joins TRBV6-1 and TRBJ1-1; 7 positions match TRBD1. V lost 6 bases and J lost 5; bases outside the gene matches: 9. CDR3 length: 14 residues. CDR1 is MNHNS and CDR2 is SASEGT in the germline V gene. CDR3 region: CASRRATGSTEAFF. The CDR3 nucleotides read TGTGCCAGCAGGAGAGCGACAGGGAGTACTGAAGCTTTCTTT.

The V call is TRBV19, the J call TRBJ1-2; D gene uncertain. V was pared by 5 bases and J by 2 bases, with 15 bases between. This CDR3 is 15 amino acids long. CDR1 and CDR2 from the germline V gene are LNHDA and SQIVND (reference sequence). The CDR3 DNA reads TGTGCCAGTAGTTCCCCGGCAGGCGGGAACTATGGCTACACCTTC. Amino acids: CASSSPAGGNYGYTF. Using reference TRBV19 and TRBJ1-2 for the parts outside the CDR3, the full variable domain is DGGITQSPKYLFRKEGQNVTLSCEQNLNHDAMYWYRQDPGQGLRLIYYSQIVNDFQKGDIAEGYSVSREKKESFPLTVTSAQKNPTAFYLCASSSPAGGNYGYTFGSGTRLTVV.

A few counts support this clone. V usage is TRBV9 and J usage is TRBJ1-1; 7 bases line up with TRBD1. The length of the CDR3 is 14 residues. V shed 0 bases and J 6 bases; nucleotides not matched to a gene: 5. Germline lookup yields CDR1 SGDLS and CDR2 YYNGEE. The CDR3 sequence: CASSVATGTAEAFF. CDR3 sequence (DNA): TGTGCCAGCAGCGTAGCTACGGGGACAGCTGAAGCTTTCTTT.

The chain joins TRBV30 to TRBJ1-1; 7 nucleotides match TRBD1. CDR1 is GTSNPN, CDR2 SVGIG, per germline (reference sequence). Unmatched junction bases numbered 8, after V lost 0 bases and J lost 4 bases. CDR3 size: 15 residues. The CDR3 DNA reads as TGTGCCTGGAGTGTACTGAACAGGGGATTCACTGAAGCTTTCTTT. This encodes CAWSVLNRGFTEAFF.

This clone was recorded a few times. The rearrangement links TRBV5-1 to TRBJ2-2; D remains unclear. CDR3 length: 13 amino acids. V dropped 0 bases and J dropped 5 bases, with 5 bases sitting between them. Germline CDR1 SGHRS, CDR2 YFSETQ. The CDR3 sequence is CASSLGETGELFF. DNA of the CDR3: TGCGCCAGCAGCTTGGGAGAGACCGGGGAGCTGTTTTTT. The whole variable domain, remainder taken from reference TRBV5-1 and TRBJ2-2, is KAGVTQTPRYLIKTRGQQVTLSCSPISGHRSVSWYQQTPGQGLQFLFEYFSETQRNKGNFPGRFSGRQFSNSRSEMNVSTLELGDSALYLCASSLGETGELFFGEGSRLTVL.

This clone was found a few times. The chain is built from TRBV4-2 and TRBJ2-7, with 9 bases matching TRBD1. The CDR3 covers 15 residues. V lost 0 bases, J lost 5 bases, and 5 bases stayed unmatched. The germline CDR1 and CDR2 sequences are LGHNA and YNFKEQ. In DNA form, the CDR3 reads TGTGCCAGCAGCCAAGAGGGACAGGGTGGGGACGAGCAGTACTTC. This sequence encodes CASSQEGQGGDEQYF.

This CDR3 is CASSQDWLATASSYEQYF. The CDR3 DNA follows: TGCGCCAGCAGCCAAGACTGGCTAGCGACCGCGAGCTCCTACGAGCAGTACTTC. The J gene is TRBJ2-7, the V gene TRBV4-3, with D possibly matching TRBD2 (6 bases). The V gene's germline CDR1 is LGHNA and CDR2 YSLEER. This CDR3 region has 18 residues. Trimming removed 0 bases at V and 0 bases at J, with 18 bases between.

This clone was seen only a few times. This chain uses TRBV11-1 with TRBJ2-3; tentatively, D is TRBD2 (5 bases). The germline V gene has CDR1 SGHAT and CDR2 FQDESV (reference sequence). Trimming shortened V by 5 bases and J by 0 bases, and 15 bases separated the two germline ends. The CDR3 contains 16 residues. The CDR3 region has the DNA TGTGCCAGCAGCGAGGACCGGGGAGCAAGCACAGATACGCAGTATTTT. It is translated as CASSEDRGASTDTQYF.

The J gene is TRBJ2-3, the V gene TRBV12-5, with 10 bases aligning to TRBD2. CDR3 length equals 16 residues. With 5 bases clipped from V and 0 bases from J, the junction kept 5 bases outside the gene matches. Germline assignment: CDR1 LGHNT and CDR2 FRNRAP. In DNA form, the CDR3 reads TGTGCTAGTGGTCTCGTACTAGCGGGGAGCACAGATACGCAGTATTTT. It specifies CASGLVLAGSTDTQYF.

This clone has just a few counts. Other DNA sequences in the same sample also yield this CDR3. The chain carries TRBV19 and TRBJ2-5; D unclear. This CDR3 has 13 amino acids. Germline CDR1 and CDR2: LNHDA and SQIVND (reference sequence). With 3 bases removed from V and 0 bases from J, the gap between germline ends came to 5 bases. CDR3 DNA sequence: TGTGCCAGTAGTATCCGAGACCAAGAGACCCAGTACTTC. Protein product: CASSIRDQETQYF.

This clone has only a few counts. The chain carries TRBV11-2 and TRBJ2-7, with 9 bases lining up with TRBD1. CDR3 length equals 16 residues. Germline V gene data show CDR1 as SGHAT and CDR2 as FQNNGV. V lost 3 bases, J lost 3 bases, and 9 bases stayed unmatched. CDR3 nucleotides: TGTGCCAGCAGCTTTCGCCGGGACAGGGAAGTCTACGAGCAGTACTTC. It translates to CASSFRRDREVYEQYF.

This clone was seen a few times. V is TRBV4-3 and J is TRBJ2-2; D possibly corresponds to TRBD2 (5 bases). Trimming took off 2 bases at V and 6 bases at J, with 16 bases between the two ends. The CDR3 loop spans 16 amino acids. CDR1 and CDR2 (germline): LGHNA, YSLEER. DNA for the CDR3: TGCGCCAGCAGCCAACAGGCGGGCCCTAGGGCCGGGGAGCTGTTTTTT. It yields the protein CASSQQAGPRAGELFF.

This clone was observed a few times. This chain uses TRBV6-1 with TRBJ2-5, with no clear D. Germline CDR1 is MNHNS and CDR2 is SASEGT. V was pared by 0 bases and J by 1 base, with 6 bases between. CDR3 length: 14 amino acids. CDR3 region: CASSEANSQETQYF. The CDR3 DNA reads as TGTGCCAGCAGTGAAGCGAACAGCCAAGAGACCCAGTACTTC.

The table lists this clone with a few counts. V is TRBV7-2 and J is TRBJ1-5; D unresolved. Trimming removed 1 base from V and 7 bases from J, with 8 bases in between. Germline CDR1 SGHTA, CDR2 FQGNSA. The CDR3 has 13 residues. The CDR3 region has the DNA TGTGCCAGCAGCTTAGTCTCCAGACAGCCCCAGCATTTT. It encodes CASSLVSRQPQHF.

As regards this clone: This same CDR3 is encoded by further DNA sequences in the sample. The chain carries TRBV9 and TRBJ2-3; 13 positions agree with TRBD2. This CDR3 is built from 17 residues. V dropped 5 bases and J dropped 1; count of bases not matched to a gene: 7. CDR1 and CDR2 (germline): SGDLS, YYNGEE. The CDR3 region has the DNA TGTGCCAGCAGTCCCCGACTAGCGGGAGGACGCACAGATACGCAGTATTTT. It yields the protein CASSPRLAGGRTDTQYF. Full variable domain (rest looked up from reference TRBV9 and TRBJ2-3): DSGVTQTPKHLITATGQRVTLRCSPRSGDLSVYWYQQSLDQGLQFLIQYYNGEERAKGNILERFSAQQFPDLHSELNLSSLELGDSALYFCASSPRLAGGRTDTQYFGPGTRLTVL.

This chain uses TRBV5-6 with TRBJ2-1; TRBD2 matches at 8 bases. Unmatched junction bases numbered 4, after V lost 1 base and J lost 1 base. The CDR3 covers 16 residues. Looked up from germline, CDR1 is SGHDT and CDR2 is YYEEEE. The CDR3 DNA is TGTGCCAGCAGCTTGCGAGCGGGAGAGTCCTACAATGAGCAGTTCTTC. Its translation: CASSLRAGESYNEQFF.

CDR3 coding DNA: TGTGCCAGCAGCCGGGCCGACAGGGCGAGCTATGGCTACACCTTC. As protein: CASSRADRASYGYTF. The J gene is TRBJ1-2, the V gene TRBV7-9, with TRBD1 identical over 7 bases. CDR1 and CDR2 from the germline V gene are SEHNR and FQNEAQ (reference sequence). Losses at the gene ends were 5 bases for V and 4 bases for J; bases not matched to a gene: 10. This CDR3 has 15 amino acids.

The rearrangement joins TRBV19 to TRBJ2-4; 9 bases match TRBD1. The V gene's germline CDR1 is LNHDA and CDR2 SQIVND (reference sequence). The trim removed 9 bases at V and 2 bases at J, leaving 14 bases unmatched. The CDR3 is made up of 17 amino acids. CDR3 in amino acids: CARSGQGREAPKNIQYF. The CDR3 nucleotides read TGTGCCAGGTCGGGACAGGGACGGGAGGCTCCCAAAAACATTCAGTACTTC.

This clone has more than one count but fewer than ten. V and J are TRBV28 and TRBJ2-1; TRBD2 might be the D (6 bases). This CDR3 is built from 13 residues. Germline CDR1 MDHEN, CDR2 SYDVKM. The V end was cut by 5 bases, the J end by 11 bases, with 16 bases between. Here the CDR3 DNA reads TGTGCCAGCAGTCCCAGCGGTGGGAGGAAGCAGTTCTTC. It yields the protein CASSPSGGRKQFF. The full variable domain, with the rest looked up from reference TRBV28 and TRBJ2-1, is DVKVTQSSRYLVKRTGEKVFLECVQDMDHENMFWYRQDPGLGLRLIYFSYDVKMKEKGDIPEGYSVSREKKERFSLILESASTNQTSMYLCASSPSGGRKQFFGPGTRLTVL.

This clone was counted only a few times. V and J are TRBV27 and TRBJ2-3, with a possible D match to TRBD1 (6 bases). CDR3 length equals 16 residues. V was shortened by 5 bases and J by 7 bases, with 22 bases between the two germline ends. Germline V gene data show CDR1 as MNHEY and CDR2 as SMNVEV (reference sequence). The CDR3 nucleotides read TGTGCCAGCAGTCCGCCCGTCCCGGGACATGCAAATACGCAGTATTTT. It specifies CASSPPVPGHANTQYF.

The chain couples TRBV5-6 to TRBJ1-1; D ambiguous. There are 13 residues in the CDR3. Between the trimmed V and J ends, which lost 2 bases and 6 bases, there was a span of 11 bases. Germline CDR1 reads SGHDT; CDR2 reads YYEEEE. The CDR3 bases are TGTGCCAGCAGCTTTGGAGGGAGGGCTGAAGCTTTCTTT. It is translated as CASSFGGRAEAFF.

The chain joins TRBV5-4 to TRBJ1-5; TRBD1 matches at 10 bases. Germline assignment: CDR1 SGHNT and CDR2 YYREEE (reference sequence). The CDR3 is 15 amino acids. The V segment lost 4 bases and the J segment 5 bases; nucleotides outside the gene matches: 6. In DNA form, the CDR3 reads TGTGCCAGCAGCCAGGGTGGGACAGGGGATCAGCCCCAGCATTTT. This sequence encodes CASSQGGTGDQPQHF.

This clone was seen more than once but under ten times. The chain links TRBV2 to TRBJ1-2; D not resolved. The CDR3 runs to 12 residues. The V gene's germline CDR1 is SNHLY and CDR2 FYNNEI. V was cut by 4 bases and J by 8 bases, with 11 bases left in between. CDR3 sequence reads: CASSGGVGGYTF. The CDR3 nucleotides read TGTGCCAGCAGTGGGGGAGTTGGGGGCTACACCTTC.

This chain links TRBV2 with TRBJ2-6, with D possibly being TRBD1 (6 bases). CDR1 SNHLY and CDR2 FYNNEI come from the germline V gene. V was pared by 3 bases and J by 2 bases, with 11 bases between. The CDR3 contains 16 residues. CDR3 sequence: CASSETGRPGANVLTF. The CDR3 bases are TGTGCCAGCAGTGAGACAGGACGGCCTGGGGCCAACGTCCTGACTTTC.

This chain uses TRBV30 with TRBJ1-2; perhaps TRBD1 as D (5 bases). V lost 0 bases and J 3 bases, leaving 5 bases between the germline ends. Looked up from germline, CDR1 is GTSNPN and CDR2 is SVGIG (reference sequence). This CDR3 has 12 residues. CDR3 sequence (DNA): TGTGCCTGGAGTGTAGGGGACTATGGCTACACCTTC. Amino acids: CAWSVGDYGYTF.

This clone showed up just a few times. This sample also contains other DNA sequences that code for the same CDR3. The chain links TRBV6-5 to TRBJ1-2; D might be TRBD1 (5 bases). The germline V and J ends were trimmed by 7 bases and 6 bases, with 21 bases remaining between them. The CDR3 consists of 15 residues. From germline, CDR1 is MNHEY and CDR2 SVGAGI. CDR3 bases: TGTGCCAGCACCACAATTGAGGCAGGGAAGCATGGCTACACCTTC. Its translation: CASTTIEAGKHGYTF.

The chain joins TRBV28 to TRBJ2-3, with 12 bases lining up with TRBD1. CDR3 length equals 17 residues. The germline gives CDR1 MDHEN, CDR2 SYDVKM. V shed 5 bases and J 7 bases; nucleotides not matched to a gene: 13. The CDR3, as DNA: TGTGCCAGCAGTCTCGATATTCGGGACAGGGGGCAATATACGCAGTATTTT. Encoded protein: CASSLDIRDRGQYTQYF.